Each of the 24 T cell receptor beta chains below was sequenced from the same sample in a study of T cell responses to AZD1222 COVID-19 vaccine. The method was immunoSEQ multiplex PCR; TCRdb's version includes in-frame clones alone and lacks a portion of them. The sample lists about 140,000 clones; 88% were seen once. The input for sequencing was peripheral blood, taken 28 days after the second AZD1222 dose. The receptors derive from an adult who received the AZD1222 COVID-19 vaccine.

The J gene is TRBJ2-1, the V gene TRBV19; possibly TRBD2 for D (6 bases). This CDR3 region has 13 residues. Per the germline V gene, CDR1 is LNHDA and CDR2 is SQIVND (reference sequence). V lost 6 bases to trimming and J lost 5 bases, with 11 bases between them. This CDR3 is CASSFSGNNEQFF. Here the CDR3 DNA reads TGTGCCAGTAGCTTTAGCGGAAACAATGAGCAGTTCTTC.

The chain joins TRBV7-9 to TRBJ1-6; 8 nucleotides match TRBD1. The CDR3 is 14 residues long. Germline CDR1 reads SEHNR; CDR2 reads FQNEAQ (reference sequence). J was trimmed by 10 bases and V by 4 bases; bases with no gene match: 6. DNA of the CDR3: TGTGCCAGCAGCTCCGACAGGGGAGGATCACCCCTCCACTTT. Its translation is CASSSDRGGSPLHF.

V gene TRBV19 combines with J gene TRBJ1-5; 7 bases map to TRBD1. This CDR3 is built from 14 residues. The V and J ends lost 5 bases and 3 bases, in that order; junction bases with no gene match: 4. Germline V CDR1 and CDR2: LNHDA, SQIVND (reference sequence). The DNA of the CDR3 is TGTGCCAGTAGTGTCACAGGGGCCAATCAGCCCCAGCATTTT. Translated, it gives CASSVTGANQPQHF. Based on the CDR3 plus reference TRBV19 and TRBJ1-5, the full variable domain is DGGITQSPKYLFRKEGQNVTLSCEQNLNHDAMYWYRQDPGQGLRLIYYSQIVNDFQKGDIAEGYSVSREKKESFPLTVTSAQKNPTAFYLCASSVTGANQPQHFGDGTRLSIL.

The chain links TRBV11-2 to TRBJ2-1, with 8 positions matching TRBD2. Germline V lookup: CDR1 SGHAT, CDR2 FQNNGV. The trim removed 9 bases at V and 0 bases at J, leaving 7 bases unmatched. The CDR3 is 15 residues long. CDR3 in amino acids: CASQSGGSSYNEQFF. Written as DNA, the CDR3 is TGTGCCAGTCAAAGCGGGGGAAGCTCCTACAATGAGCAGTTCTTC. The full variable domain, rest sourced from reference TRBV11-2 and TRBJ2-1, is EAGVAQSPRYKIIEKRQSVAFWCNPISGHATLYWYQQILGQGPKLLIQFQNNGVVDDSQLPKDRFSAERLKGVDSTLKIQPAKLEDSAVYLCASQSGGSSYNEQFFGPGTRLTVL.

This clone was detected a few times. V gene TRBV5-1 combines with J gene TRBJ1-6, with D uncertain. Germline V gene sequence: CDR1 SGHRS, CDR2 YFSETQ. Between the trimmed V and J ends, which lost 3 bases and 8 bases, there was a span of 9 bases. The CDR3 is made up of 13 amino acids. CDR3 coding DNA: TGCGCCAGCAGCTCCCTACTGGATTCACCCCTCCACTTT. Protein sequence: CASSSLLDSPLHF.

The gene calls are TRBV6-4 and TRBJ2-7; tentative D call: TRBD2 (5 bases). Deletions cut 3 bases from V and 0 bases from J, with 12 bases between. The CDR3 is 15 amino acids. The germline V gene has CDR1 MRHNA and CDR2 SNTAGT. CDR3 DNA: TGTGCCAGCAGTGAGGAGGACCTAGTCTCCTACGAGCAGTACTTC. This sequence encodes CASSEEDLVSYEQYF.

The rearrangement uses TRBV6-6 and TRBJ1-2; D uncertain. The CDR3 contains 13 residues. Germline V gives CDR1 MNHNY, CDR2 SVGAGI (reference sequence). V was shortened by 6 bases and J by 2 bases, with 10 bases between the two germline ends. CDR3 nucleotide sequence: TGTGCCAGCAGCCCGGACCCAAACTATGGCTACACCTTC. This codes for CASSPDPNYGYTF.

This clone was recorded a few times. The chain has TRBV6-5 and TRBJ2-2; TRBD1 matches at 9 bases. There are 15 residues in the CDR3. CDR1 and CDR2 from the germline V gene are MNHEY and SVGAGI. Germline trimming cut 6 bases from V and 4 bases from J; bases unmatched to any gene: 6. DNA for the CDR3: TGTGCCAGCAGCGCCGGGACAGGGAGCACCGGGGAGCTGTTTTTT. This gives the protein CASSAGTGSTGELFF.

This clone was detected only once. In nucleotides, the CDR3 is TGCGCCAGCAGTGAGTCTGGTAGGGACGAGCAGTACTTC. Amino acids: CASSESGRDEQYF. This chain connects TRBV10-1 to TRBJ2-7; D is uncertain. The germline CDR1 and CDR2 sequences are WNHNN and SYGVQD (reference sequence). Between the trimmed V and J ends, which lost 0 bases and 5 bases, there was a span of 8 bases. CDR3 size: 13 residues.

The V call is TRBV5-1, the J call TRBJ2-2; D is unresolved. The CDR3 covers 15 residues. Trimming took 1 base from V and 2 from J, leaving 9 bases between them. Germline values: CDR1 SGHRS, CDR2 YFSETQ. CDR3 sequence (DNA): TGCGCCAGCAGCTTGACCAGAATCAACACCGGGGAGCTGTTTTTT. This codes for CASSLTRINTGELFF.

The V call is TRBV29-1, the J call TRBJ1-2; no reliable D call. This CDR3 region has 13 residues. V lost 5 bases, J lost 1 base, and 11 bases lay in between. Germline assignment: CDR1 SQVTM and CDR2 ANQGSEA. Written as DNA, the CDR3 is TGCAGCGTTAACGGAGGAGATAACTATGGCTACACCTTC. It is translated as CSVNGGDNYGYTF.

This clone was detected once. V usage is TRBV23-1 and J usage is TRBJ1-4, with D possibly matching TRBD1 (6 bases). TRBV23-1 belongs to the ORF category, with a function that is uncertain. V was cut by 11 bases and J by 5 bases, with 9 bases left in between. This CDR3 has 11 residues. The CDR3 DNA reads as TGCGCCGGGGGCCTAAATGAAAAACTGTTTTTT. Encoded protein: CAGGLNEKLFF.

The J gene is TRBJ2-4, the V gene TRBV18; weak D call: TRBD2 (6 bases). Trimming stripped 5 bases from V and 6 bases from J, with 17 bases between. This CDR3 is built from 15 residues. Germline loops: CDR1 KGHSH, CDR2 LQKENI. CDR3 nucleotides: TGTGCCAGCTCAAGGGTACCGGGAGACGCAAACATTCAGTACTTC. Translation gives CASSRVPGDANIQYF.

The chain is built from TRBV19 and TRBJ1-2; D is perhaps TRBD1 (5 bases). Germline V gene sequence: CDR1 LNHDA, CDR2 SQIVND (reference sequence). There are 14 residues in the CDR3. Trimming took off 9 bases at V and 3 bases at J, with 17 bases between the two ends. The CDR3 here is CASRDPQAYYGYTF. The CDR3 DNA sequence: TGTGCCAGCAGGGATCCTCAGGCCTACTATGGCTACACCTTC.

This clone was detected once. This chain uses TRBV6-4 with TRBJ1-1; the match to TRBD1 covers 7 bases. Germline V gene sequence: CDR1 MRHNA, CDR2 SNTAGT. The trim removed 6 bases at V and 2 bases at J, leaving 6 bases unmatched. This CDR3 region has 14 residues. The CDR3 sequence: CASRPGTANTEAFF. As DNA, the CDR3 is TGTGCCAGCAGACCCGGGACAGCAAACACTGAAGCTTTCTTT.

The gene calls are TRBV29-1 and TRBJ2-7, with 9 bases aligning to TRBD1. Looked up from germline, CDR1 is SQVTM and CDR2 is ANQGSEA. This CDR3 is 14 amino acids long. The V gene end was trimmed by 6 bases and the J gene end by 4 bases; junction bases not matched to a gene: 10. The CDR3 bases are TGCAGCGTAGGACGGGACAGGGTTCGGTACGAGCAGTACTTC. It encodes CSVGRDRVRYEQYF.

This clone was recorded a few times. This chain uses TRBV10-2 with TRBJ1-2; the D gene is possibly TRBD1 (6 bases). The CDR3 is made up of 12 amino acids. Germline lookup yields CDR1 WSHSY and CDR2 SAAADI. V lost 8 bases and J 7 bases, leaving 14 bases between the germline ends. The CDR3 DNA reads TGCGCCAGCGGGGGCCAAGAGCTTGGCTACACCTTC. Protein product: CASGGQELGYTF.

The chain is built from TRBV5-4 and TRBJ2-5, with TRBD2 matching over 7 bases. The CDR3 contains 14 residues. Germline CDR1 and CDR2: SGHNT and YYREEE (reference sequence). The ends lost 0 bases at V and 2 bases at J; junction bases unmatched: 1. The CDR3 DNA reads TGTGCCAGCAGCTTGGGCGGGAGTCAAGAGACCCAGTACTTC. Translation: CASSLGGSQETQYF. Together with reference TRBV5-4 and TRBJ2-5, the CDR3 gives the full variable domain: ETGVTQSPTHLIKTRGQQVTLRCSSQSGHNTVSWYQQALGQGPQFIFQYYREEENGRGNFPPRFSGLQFPNYSSELNVNALELDDSALYLCASSLGGSQETQYFGPGTRLLVL.

This clone came up a few times. Other DNA sequences within the sample encode an identical CDR3. CDR3 bases: TGTGCCATCTCTGTCGACTACGAGCAGTACTTC. This translates into CAISVDYEQYF. The chain couples TRBV10-3 to TRBJ2-7; D is uncertain. Trimming cost V 8 bases and J 3 bases, with 8 bases left between them. CDR3 size: 11 residues. The germline CDR1 and CDR2 sequences are ENHRY and SYGVKD.

V usage is TRBV2 and J usage is TRBJ2-3; no firm D call. V lost 6 bases and J lost 11, with 12 bases in between. CDR3 length equals 11 residues. Per germline, CDR1 SNHLY and CDR2 FYNNEI. CDR3 protein: CASSPDLRQYF. In DNA, the CDR3 is TGTGCCAGCAGCCCCGACCTCCGGCAGTATTTT.

The gene calls are TRBV4-1 and TRBJ1-2; 7 bases line up with TRBD1. CDR1 and CDR2 from the germline V gene are MGHRA and YSYEKL. V shed 1 base, J shed 8 bases, and the junction held 10 bases outside the gene matches. This CDR3 spans 15 amino acids. The CDR3 DNA is TGCGCCAGCAGCCAAGGTAATACCGGGACAGTAGGCTACACCTTC. Amino acid sequence: CASSQGNTGTVGYTF.

The genes are TRBV24-1 and TRBJ2-1, with TRBD2 identical over 8 bases. V shed 6 bases, J shed 7 bases, and the junction held 10 bases outside the gene matches. This CDR3 has 15 amino acids. The V gene's germline CDR1 is KGHDR and CDR2 SFDVKD. DNA for the CDR3: TGTGCCACCAGTTTGGGAGGAGCGGGAGTGAATGAGCAGTTCTTC. Residues: CATSLGGAGVNEQFF.

This clone was recorded once. The rearrangement links TRBV7-3 to TRBJ1-1, with TRBD1 matching 7 bases. Germline CDR1 SGHTA, CDR2 FQGTGA. V lost 6 bases, J lost 1 base, and 8 bases stayed unmatched. The CDR3 has 15 residues. CDR3 sequence (DNA): TGTGCCAGCAGACCCCAGGCAGGGGGGAACACTGAAGCTTTCTTT. This gives the protein CASRPQAGGNTEAFF.

This clone was seen only a few times. V is TRBV2 and J is TRBJ2-7, with D perhaps TRBD2 (6 bases). The CDR3 runs 13 residues. The germline V gene encodes CDR1 SNHLY and CDR2 FYNNEI. V was clipped by 3 bases and J by 6 bases, with 12 bases between them. The CDR3 here is CASSDFWGVEQYF. In DNA form, the CDR3 reads TGTGCCAGCAGTGATTTTTGGGGGGTCGAGCAGTACTTC.